The source of this T cell receptor beta chain is a study of shared clonotypes between healthy human individuals. The wider study: Researchers assigned three CD4 naive, three CD4 memory, two CD8 naive and one CD8 memory plate to each donor.

The V and J ends lost 1 base and 14 bases respectively, with 17 bases between them. The CDR3 contains 13 residues. The germline V gene has CDR1 SGHAT and CDR2 FQDESV (reference sequence). The repertoire was sequenced with immunoSEQ multiplex PCR; TCRdb's copy has only in-frame clones and lacks some. The sample lists hundreds of thousands of clones; roughly 70% were seen once. V gene TRBV11-1 combines with J gene TRBJ1-2; D call uncertain. Sample: memory CD4+ T cells sorted from blood. Subset denoted: CD45RA-negative fraction. This TCR was recovered from a woman aged 25-40 years in good health. CDR3 sequence reads: CASSLGSLVVGTF. The CDR3 DNA reads as TGTGCCAGCAGCTTAGGGTCGCTCGTCGTGGGAACCTTC.